This TCR beta chain derives from a study of blood T cell repertoires in COVID-19. Study-level information: Samples representing acute and convalescent COVID-19 were sourced from the United States, Italy and Spain.

CDR3 size: 14 residues. Germline V gene lookup returns CDR1 GTSNPN and CDR2 SVGIG (reference sequence). The J segment lost 5 bases and the V segment lost 5 bases, leaving 8 bases of the junction unmatched. In the source study's methods: Amplification from reference gene primers served as the basis for estimated nucleated cell counts. The data were produced by immunoSEQ multiplex PCR, yet TCRdb's version contains in-frame clones alone and is incomplete. V, J and clone size are taken as reported in that table, and D and trimming were inferred from the DNA itself. This table has roughly 250,000 clones, 85% to 90% appearing once. Participants, about 18 to 90 years old, spanned fewer than 30 US areas. Donors were grouped by their self-reported clinical history.

The receptor comes from a woman aged 50 to 60 who had recovered from COVID-19. The V call is TRBV30, the J call TRBJ2-5, with TRBD1 identical over 10 bases. The specimen sequenced was PBMCs or T cells enriched from blood (not recorded which). CDR3 amino acids: CAWARTGGLETQYF. In DNA form, the CDR3 reads TGTGCCTGGGCTAGGACAGGGGGATTGGAGACCCAGTACTTC. The full variable domain, completed using reference TRBV30 and TRBJ2-5, is SQTIHQWPATLVQPVGSPLSLECTVEGTSNPNLYWYRQAAGRGLQLLFYSVGIGQISSEVPQNLSASRPQDRQFILSSKKLLLSDSGFYLCAWARTGGLETQYFGPGTRLLVL.